Listed below are T cell receptor beta chains from one sample, sequenced in a study of OX40 agonist ivuxolimab in advanced cancers. Assay: immunoSEQ multiplex PCR; the TCRdb copy retains only in-frame clones and omits some. The repertoire includes some 18,000 clones, around 90% of them detected once, and about 52% sits in the top ten. Source: CD4+ or CD8+ T cells sorted from blood, taken in a trial of the OX40 agonist ivuxolimab. The receptors stem from an adult with an advanced solid tumor such as melanoma, head and neck, liver or kidney cancer. Both conserved end residues are trimmed from each CDR3. Each record gives: CDR3 length, V gene, CDR3 protein.

12 | TRBV28 | ASSLFRGTDTQY
15 | TRBV7-2 | ASSLVGGQGRDYGYT
12 | TRBV29-1 | SVESQGSDYEQY
12 | TRBV5-5 | ASNPYGSGNTIY
12 | TRBV7-6 | ASSTGAGDYEQY
11 | TRBV10-3 | AISEGGTYEQY
14 | TRBV10-1 | ASRIKHPGGDRTQY
11 | TRBV6-1 | ASRLQGEDEQF
14 | TRBV19 | ASSIVDRESTDTQY
14 | TRBV9 | ASSVAPAPAGTEAF
12 | TRBV7-9 | ASSPLTNTGELF
13 | TRBV27 | ASSLGQGAFYEQY
11 | TRBV29-1 | SAATSNTGELF
12 | TRBV11-2 | ASSLPGQPNEQY
15 | TRBV27 | ASSFFSGTSGYNEQF
15 | TRBV28 | ASSFPRDTQTNQPQH
14 | TRBV27 | ASSSGQGSPAGELF
14 | TRBV5-8 | ASLPPIRRSYNEQF
12 | TRBV30 | AWSVGGGNQPQH
11 | TRBV28 | ASGDFTHNEQF
13 | TRBV7-9 | ASSPTGGNSHEQY
13 | TRBV13 | ASSDRGWGSGEQY
13 | TRBV2 | ASRDRTSGRVEQY
12 | TRBV10-3 | AISDGPSFYEQY
14 | TRBV11-3 | ASSPRSGLGYNEQF
12 | TRBV7-2 | ASSYLPEGNEQY
10 | TRBV7-6 | ASSLGQYEQY
12 | TRBV6-5 | ASSYNPNNSPLH
13 | TRBV21-1 | ASSPEGSSGNTIY
10 | TRBV29-1 | SVVWGGTEAF
11 | TRBV7-6 | ASSFEVYNEQF
11 | TRBV12-5 | ASGLVQGDGYT
12 | TRBV14 | ASSQEGRTYEQY
11 | TRBV27 | ASGNTRYYGYT
13 | TRBV4-2 | ASSPDLGPGNTIY
11 | TRBV27 | ASSLGRNYEQY
11 | TRBV6-1 | ASSETPQYEQY
13 | TRBV19 | ASRVTSLAGVEQF
10 | TRBV11-3 | ASSLVTHEQY
10 | TRBV28 | ASSFLLDEQF